This entry features one T cell receptor beta chain sequence. This study enrolled people aged 18 to 89 from about two dozen US geographic areas. TCRdb keeps only in-frame clones here, not all; method: immunoSEQ multiplex PCR. The sample holds fewer than 300,000 clones; 75% to 95% are singletons and the top ten take 0.9% to 1.2%. This sample is drawn from a study of blood T cell repertoires in COVID-19. The wider study: Acute and convalescent COVID-19 samples came from the United States, Italy and Spain.

Germline CDR1 is SGHTA and CDR2 is FQGNSA. There are 16 residues in the CDR3. The J segment lost 6 bases and the V segment lost 5 bases, leaving 9 bases of the junction unmatched. Source material: PBMCs or T cells enriched from blood (not recorded which). The TCR comes from a woman aged 30 to 39 who had recovered from COVID-19. The rearrangement joins TRBV7-2 to TRBJ2-3; 12 positions agree with TRBD2. This CDR3 is CASSPGTSGRLDTQYF. The CDR3 nucleotides are TGTGCCAGCAGCCCCGGGACTAGCGGGCGGTTGGATACGCAGTATTTT. The whole variable domain, filled in from reference TRBV7-2 and TRBJ2-3, reads GAGVSQSPSNKVTEKGKDVELRCDPISGHTALYWYRQSLGQGLEFLIYFQGNSAPDKSGLPSDRFSAERTGGSVSTLTIQRTQQEDSAVYLCASSPGTSGRLDTQYFGPGTRLTVL.